This TCR beta chain was obtained from a study of cytomegalovirus exposure and HLA in healthy donors. Trimming took 8 bases from V and 4 from J, leaving 11 bases between them. CDR1 is SGHTA and CDR2 is FQGNSA in the germline V gene. The CDR3 consists of 12 residues. The data were produced by immunoSEQ multiplex PCR, yet TCRdb's version contains in-frame clones alone and is incomplete. The table lists fewer than 200,000 clones, roughly 89% of them singletons. Material for sequencing was PBMCs. The chain couples TRBV7-2 to TRBJ2-5; unclear D gene. This TCR derives from a woman aged 18-30 years in good health and CMV-seropositive. The CDR3 sequence: CASGHPGETQYF. Here the CDR3 DNA reads TGTGCCAGCGGTCACCCCGGAGAGACCCAGTACTTC.